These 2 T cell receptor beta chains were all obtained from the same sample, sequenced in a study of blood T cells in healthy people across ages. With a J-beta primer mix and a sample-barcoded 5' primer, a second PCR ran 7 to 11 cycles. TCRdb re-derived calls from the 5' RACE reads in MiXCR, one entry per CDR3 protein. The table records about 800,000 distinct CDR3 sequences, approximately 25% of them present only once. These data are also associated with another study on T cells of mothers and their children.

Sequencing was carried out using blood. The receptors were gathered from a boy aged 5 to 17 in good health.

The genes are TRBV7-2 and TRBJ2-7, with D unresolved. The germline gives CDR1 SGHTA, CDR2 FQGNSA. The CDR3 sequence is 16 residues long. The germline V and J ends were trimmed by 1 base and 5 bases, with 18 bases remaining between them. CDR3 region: CASSLEALGQCHEQYF. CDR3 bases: TGTGCCAGCAGCTTAGAGGCCCTAGGGCAGTGCCACGAGCAGTACTTC.

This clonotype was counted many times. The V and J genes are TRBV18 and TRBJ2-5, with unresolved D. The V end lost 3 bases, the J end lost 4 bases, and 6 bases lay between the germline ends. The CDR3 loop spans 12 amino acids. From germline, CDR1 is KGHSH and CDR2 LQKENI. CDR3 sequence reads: CASSPTGETQYF. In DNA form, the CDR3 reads TGTGCCAGCTCACCGACTGGAGAGACCCAGTACTTC.